One and the same sample provided the 12 T cell receptor beta chains below, sequenced in a study of blood T cell repertoires in COVID-19. Some clones are missing from TCRdb's copy, which holds only in-frame ones; the method was immunoSEQ multiplex PCR. Of about 47,000 clones detected, about 81% appear once; the ten largest clones hold 11% to 15%. Sequencing was performed on peripheral blood. These receptors were collected from a human donor with acute or convalescent COVID-19. The donor label of this sample is uncertain.

This chain connects TRBV9 to TRBJ2-4; D might be TRBD2 (5 bases). Trimming removed 8 bases from V and 0 bases from J, with 12 bases in between. The CDR3 has 14 amino acids. Germline V gene lookup returns CDR1 SGDLS and CDR2 YYNGEE. CDR3 bases: TGTGCCAGAACGGAGGAGGTAGCCAAAAACATTCAGTACTTC. Translated: CARTEEVAKNIQYF. The entire variable domain, with the rest obtained from reference TRBV9 and TRBJ2-4, is as follows: DSGVTQTPKHLITATGQRVTLRCSPRSGDLSVYWYQQSLDQGLQFLIQYYNGEERAKGNILERFSAQQFPDLHSELNLSSLELGDSALYFCARTEEVAKNIQYFGAGTRLSVL.

This clone has a single count. CDR3 residues: CASSLGVGASGPPVTQYF. Written as DNA, the CDR3 is TGCGCCAGCAGCTTGGGGGTGGGGGCTAGCGGTCCTCCGGTGACCCAGTACTTC. The chain combines TRBV5-1 with TRBJ2-5; possibly TRBD2 for D (7 bases). Germline CDR1 is SGHRS and CDR2 is YFSETQ. This CDR3 is built from 18 residues. The V gene lost 0 bases and the J gene lost 7 bases, with 25 bases spanning the gap.

V gene TRBV6-5 combines with J gene TRBJ2-5, with TRBD2 as a possible D gene (6 bases). From germline, CDR1 is MNHEY and CDR2 SVGAGI. The V and J ends lost 5 bases and 1 base respectively, with 14 bases between them. The CDR3 runs to 15 residues. The CDR3 DNA is TGTGCCAGCAGTCCCTACCTGACTAGCCAAGAGACCCAGTACTTC. Translating gives CASSPYLTSQETQYF.

V and J are TRBV12-3 or TRBV12-4 and TRBJ2-7; 7 positions agree with TRBD2. This CDR3 region has 12 residues. The V gene end was trimmed by 6 bases and the J gene end by 7 bases; junction bases not matched to a gene: 6. The CDR3 spells CASSPPGGEQYF. The DNA of the CDR3 is TGTGCCAGCAGCCCCCCGGGGGGAGAGCAGTACTTC.

The rearrangement joins TRBV5-6 to TRBJ2-3; 8 bases are shared with TRBD2. The CDR3 loop spans 19 amino acids. In germline, CDR1 is SGHDT, CDR2 YYEEEE. The V segment lost 0 bases and the J segment 3 bases; nucleotides outside the gene matches: 15. The CDR3 coding sequence is TGTGCCAGCAGCTTGGTGGGGTCCCGCGGGAGGTCAGGAACAGATACGCAGTATTTT. Protein: CASSLVGSRGRSGTDTQYF.

The chain couples TRBV27 to TRBJ2-1; D is unclear. The V gene's germline CDR1 is MNHEY and CDR2 SMNVEV (reference sequence). The CDR3 spans 13 residues. Trimming took off 2 bases at V and 4 bases at J, with 6 bases between the two ends. CDR3 loop: CASSLSLYNEQFF. The CDR3 DNA reads TGTGCCAGCAGTTTAAGCCTTTACAATGAGCAGTTCTTC.

A remark on this clone: One end of the junction varies from germline; a read error may be responsible. The V gene is TRBV18, the J gene TRBJ1-5; 11 bases agree with TRBD1. The CDR3 spans 15 residues. Germline loops: CDR1 KGHSH, CDR2 LQKENI. The CDR3 DNA is TGTGCCAGCTCCCCACCGGGACAGGGGGGCCAGCCCCAGCATTTT. Translating it yields CASSPPGQGGQPQHF.

This clone was picked up a small number of times. This CDR3 is CASSPPTREDTDTQYF. The CDR3 DNA is TGCGCCAGCAGCCCCCCCACTAGAGAAGACACAGATACGCAGTATTTT. The chain joins TRBV5-1 to TRBJ2-3, with D perhaps matching TRBD2 (5 bases). The CDR3 consists of 16 residues. With 4 bases removed from V and 2 bases from J, the gap between germline ends came to 17 bases. Germline assignment: CDR1 SGHRS and CDR2 YFSETQ.

This chain joins TRBV12-3 or TRBV12-4 and TRBJ1-1, with a weak D call TRBD1 (5 bases). Between the trimmed V and J ends, which lost 5 bases and 1 base, there was a span of 8 bases. The CDR3 consists of 13 residues. CDR3: CASSRGGNTEAFF. CDR3 in DNA: TGTGCCAGCAGTAGGGGCGGGAACACTGAAGCTTTCTTT.

In this sample, this clone turned up once. V and J are TRBV11-3 and TRBJ2-1; TRBD2 aligns across 7 bases. Germline V lookup: CDR1 SGHNT, CDR2 YENEEA. The CDR3 totals 20 residues. The trim removed 0 bases at V and 0 bases at J, leaving 14 bases unmatched. The CDR3 reads CASSLDRRWITSDSYNEQFF. In DNA form, the CDR3 reads TGTGCCAGCAGCTTAGATCGCCGGTGGATCACTAGCGACTCCTACAATGAGCAGTTCTTC.

V and J are TRBV18 and TRBJ1-2; D is possibly TRBD1 (6 bases). Trimming pared 4 bases from V and 3 bases from J, leaving 15 bases between. Germline V gives CDR1 KGHSH, CDR2 LQKENI. The CDR3 consists of 15 residues. The CDR3 reads CASSRSGQSDYGYTF. For the CDR3, the DNA is TGTGCCAGCTCACGTTCGGGACAATCGGACTATGGCTACACCTTC.

The chain couples TRBV4-2 to TRBJ1-1; D not resolved. Between the trimmed V and J ends, which lost 1 base and 4 bases, there was a span of 13 bases. The CDR3 spans 15 residues. Germline V gene data show CDR1 as LGHNA and CDR2 as YNFKEQ. CDR3 sequence: CASSQVSGLGTEAFF. CDR3 coding DNA: TGTGCCAGCAGCCAAGTTTCGGGGTTGGGCACTGAAGCTTTCTTT.